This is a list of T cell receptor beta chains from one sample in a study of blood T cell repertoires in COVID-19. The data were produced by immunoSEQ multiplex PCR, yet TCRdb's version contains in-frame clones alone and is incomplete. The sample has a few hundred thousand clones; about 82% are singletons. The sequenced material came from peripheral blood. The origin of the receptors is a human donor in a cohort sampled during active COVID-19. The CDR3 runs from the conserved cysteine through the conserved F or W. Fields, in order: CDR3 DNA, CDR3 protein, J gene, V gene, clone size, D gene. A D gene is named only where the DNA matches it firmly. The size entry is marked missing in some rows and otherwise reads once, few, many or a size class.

DNA: TGTGCCAGCATTTCTGGACAGGGCTGGCAGCCCCAGCATTTT; CDR3: CASISGQGWQPQHF; J: TRBJ1-5; V: TRBV6-5; size: .; D: TRBD1
DNA: TGTGCCACCTCGCGGCTAGCAGACTACGAGCAGTACTTC; CDR3: CATSRLADYEQYF; J: TRBJ2-7; V: TRBV5-5; size: .; D: .
DNA: TGTGCCAGCAGTGAGGAGGGATTGTATGGCTACACCTTC; CDR3: CASSEEGLYGYTF; J: TRBJ1-2; V: TRBV6-1; size: .; D: .
DNA: TGTGCCAGCAGCTTAGAATCCCTCAGTGCGCAGTATTTT; CDR3: CASSLESLSAQYF; J: TRBJ2-3; V: TRBV11-2; size: many; D: .
DNA: TGTGCCACCAGTGGAAACAGGGGGCGCGATACCGGGGAGCTGTTTTTT; CDR3: CATSGNRGRDTGELFF; J: TRBJ2-2; V: TRBV24-1; size: .; D: TRBD1
DNA: TGTGCCACCAGTGAGTACGGGACAGCCCAAGAGACCCAGTACTTC; CDR3: CATSEYGTAQETQYF; J: TRBJ2-5; V: TRBV24-1; size: .; D: TRBD1
DNA: TGTGCCAGCAGTAATACAGGGGTTTCACCCCTCCACTTT; CDR3: CASSNTGVSPLHF; J: TRBJ1-6; V: TRBV27; size: few; D: TRBD1
DNA: TGTGCCAGCAGCCTAGGGACAGGGGGCGTGAGGACTGAAGCTTTCTTT; CDR3: CASSLGTGGVRTEAFF; J: TRBJ1-1; V: TRBV5-8; size: .; D: TRBD1
DNA: TGTGCCACCAGTGATTTTGGGACAGGGGGCGAGAATGGCTACACCTTC; CDR3: CATSDFGTGGENGYTF; J: TRBJ1-2; V: TRBV24-1; size: once; D: TRBD1
DNA: TGCGCCACTCTTAGGGGACTAGCGGAGAATGAGCAGTTCTTC; CDR3: CATLRGLAENEQFF; J: TRBJ2-1; V: TRBV23-1; size: .; D: TRBD2
DNA: TGTGCCAGCAGCGCCACCACCGGGACAGGTACCGGGGAGCTGTTTTTT; CDR3: CASSATTGTGTGELFF; J: TRBJ2-2; V: TRBV9; size: .; D: TRBD1
DNA: TGTGCCAGCAGCGCGTTACACAGCAGGAACGATCAGCCCCAGCATTTT; CDR3: CASSALHSRNDQPQHF; J: TRBJ1-5; V: TRBV9; size: many; D: .
DNA: TGTGCCAGCTCACCACCGTGGGGGGGTGGAACAGATACGCAGTATTTT; CDR3: CASSPPWGGGTDTQYF; J: TRBJ2-3; V: TRBV18; size: .; D: TRBD2
DNA: TGCAGCGCCGGGGGGGGGCCCTACGAGCAGTACTTC; CDR3: CSAGGGPYEQYF; J: TRBJ2-7; V: TRBV29-1; size: .; D: TRBD2
DNA: TGTGCCTGGAGTGGGGACAGGGGTTATGGCTACACCTTC; CDR3: CAWSGDRGYGYTF; J: TRBJ1-2; V: TRBV30; size: .; D: TRBD1
DNA: TGTGCCACCAGCAGGGACACCTCTGGAAACACCATATATTTT; CDR3: CATSRDTSGNTIYF; J: TRBJ1-3; V: TRBV15; size: .; D: .
DNA: TGTGCCAGCACCCCGAGAGAGAACTATGGCTACACCTTC; CDR3: CASTPRENYGYTF; J: TRBJ1-2; V: TRBV3-1/TRBV3-2; size: .; D: .
DNA: TGTGCCAGCAGGCCATCTCGGGACAGGGGGGGCACTGAAGCTTTCTTT; CDR3: CASRPSRDRGGTEAFF; J: TRBJ1-1; V: TRBV7-9; size: once; D: TRBD1
DNA: TGTGCCAGCAGCGTAACTAGCGGGGGGGCAGAGACCCAGTACTTC; CDR3: CASSVTSGGAETQYF; J: TRBJ2-5; V: TRBV9; size: .; D: TRBD2
DNA: TGTGCCAGCTCACCACCCGGGGAAGTGGCCCTCCACTTT; CDR3: CASSPPGEVALHF; J: TRBJ1-6; V: TRBV18; size: .; D: .
DNA: TGTGCCAGCCGGGCCGGAGGGCCGGGCGGTTCACCCCTCCACTTT; CDR3: CASRAGGPGGSPLHF; J: TRBJ1-6; V: TRBV28; size: .; D: .
DNA: TGTGCCAGCAGCTTAGATTCCGGGAACACTGAAGCTTTCTTT; CDR3: CASSLDSGNTEAFF; J: TRBJ1-1; V: TRBV11-3; size: .; D: .
DNA: TGTGCCAGCAGTGAAGGGCAGTCAGAGACCCAGTACTTC; CDR3: CASSEGQSETQYF; J: TRBJ2-5; V: TRBV25-1; size: .; D: .
DNA: TGTGCCAGCAACCCGGCAGAGGCGAACACTGAAGCTTTCTTT; CDR3: CASNPAEANTEAFF; J: TRBJ1-1; V: TRBV27; size: .; D: .
DNA: TGTGCCTGGACACCAAACAGAAATTCACCCCTCCACTTT; CDR3: CAWTPNRNSPLHF; J: TRBJ1-6; V: TRBV30; size: .; D: .
DNA: TGTGCCAGCAGTCGACCGGGACAGCCATCCTACGAGCAGTACTTC; CDR3: CASSRPGQPSYEQYF; J: TRBJ2-7; V: TRBV5-6; size: .; D: TRBD1
DNA: TGTGCCACCACAGGAGGGAATTCACCCCTCCACTTT; CDR3: CATTGGNSPLHF; J: TRBJ1-6; V: TRBV10-3; size: .; D: .
DNA: TGTGCCAGCAGCAAAGGACTAGACGGTACGCAGTATTTT; CDR3: CASSKGLDGTQYF; J: TRBJ2-3; V: TRBV3-1/TRBV3-2; size: .; D: TRBD2
DNA: TGTGCCAGCAGAAATTCGGACAGGGTAGGCTACACCTTC; CDR3: CASRNSDRVGYTF; J: TRBJ1-2; V: TRBV6-5; size: .; D: TRBD1
DNA: TGTGCCAGCAGCTACCGGACAGCAACTCGGAACACTGAAGCTTTCTTT; CDR3: CASSYRTATRNTEAFF; J: TRBJ1-1; V: TRBV3-1/TRBV3-2; size: .; D: .
DNA: TGTGCCAGTAGTATAGCAGGAAATCAGCCCCAGCATTTT; CDR3: CASSIAGNQPQHF; J: TRBJ1-5; V: TRBV19; size: .; D: .
DNA: TGTGCCAGCAGCGCCCTGGGGCGGGGGGCGCTTGGCTATGGCTACACCTTC; CDR3: CASSALGRGALGYGYTF; J: TRBJ1-2; V: TRBV7-8; size: .; D: .
DNA: TGTGCCAGCACAAAGGACAGGGGAGATTCCTATGGCTACACCTTC; CDR3: CASTKDRGDSYGYTF; J: TRBJ1-2; V: TRBV9; size: .; D: TRBD1
DNA: TGTGCCAGTAGTACCGGACAGGGTCAGCCCCAGCATTTT; CDR3: CASSTGQGQPQHF; J: TRBJ1-5; V: TRBV19; size: .; D: TRBD1
DNA: TGTGCCAGCAGCTTTATTCTGCCGTTCAGGGGAGATCAGTACTTC; CDR3: CASSFILPFRGDQYF; J: TRBJ2-7; V: TRBV11-3; size: .; D: .
DNA: TGCGCCAGCAGTGACGGAGCCTTTAACTATGGCTACACCTTC; CDR3: CASSDGAFNYGYTF; J: TRBJ1-2; V: TRBV10-2; size: once; D: .
DNA: TGCGCCAGCAGCTTTTCGGGGACAGGGTACCAAGAGACCCAGTACTTC; CDR3: CASSFSGTGYQETQYF; J: TRBJ2-5; V: TRBV5-1; size: .; D: TRBD1
DNA: TGTGCCAGCAGCTTATTTAGCGGGACAGGGTATAATGAAAAACTGTTTTTT; CDR3: CASSLFSGTGYNEKLFF; J: TRBJ1-4; V: TRBV7-9; size: .; D: TRBD1
DNA: TGTGCCAGCAGTGAGCTAGCGGGGGGGAACAATGAGCAGTTCTTC; CDR3: CASSELAGGNNEQFF; J: TRBJ2-1; V: TRBV6-4; size: .; D: TRBD2
DNA: TGTGCCAGCAGCCAAGCAAGGAGGGGTCAGCCCCAGCATTTT; CDR3: CASSQARRGQPQHF; J: TRBJ1-5; V: TRBV3-1/TRBV3-2; size: .; D: .
DNA: TGTGCCAGCAGTGTTGGGACAGGGACTTTCCACAATGAGCAGTTCTTC; CDR3: CASSVGTGTFHNEQFF; J: TRBJ2-1; V: TRBV6-1; size: .; D: TRBD1
DNA: TGTGCCAGCAGTGGGTATAGCGGGGGACTCTACAATGAGCAGTTCTTC; CDR3: CASSGYSGGLYNEQFF; J: TRBJ2-1; V: TRBV6-1; size: once; D: TRBD2
DNA: TGTGCCTGGAGTGGGGTCAGGGGAAATTCACCCCTCCACTTT; CDR3: CAWSGVRGNSPLHF; J: TRBJ1-6; V: TRBV30; size: once; D: .
DNA: TGTGCCGGACGACTAGAGCCGGCGGCCGGGGAGCTGTTTTTT; CDR3: CAGRLEPAAGELFF; J: TRBJ2-2; V: TRBV6-5; size: .; D: .
DNA: TGTGCCAGCAGAACTCAAATGGCGGGGGAGCAGTACTTC; CDR3: CASRTQMAGEQYF; J: TRBJ2-7; V: TRBV12-3/TRBV12-4; size: few; D: .
DNA: TGTGCTAGTGGTTTGGTATTGGACAGGCGAAACTATGGCTACACCTTC; CDR3: CASGLVLDRRNYGYTF; J: TRBJ1-2; V: TRBV12-5; size: .; D: TRBD1
DNA: TGTGCCAGCTCACCAGGGACAGGGGCTAACTATGGCTACACCTTC; CDR3: CASSPGTGANYGYTF; J: TRBJ1-2; V: TRBV18; size: .; D: TRBD1